Detailed here is one TCR beta chain. What it binds is not known. Germline CDR1 MNHNY, CDR2 SVGAGI (reference sequence). The CDR3 spans 12 residues. V was cut by 0 bases and J by 9 bases, with 6 bases left in between. Repertoires were generated with immunoSEQ multiplex PCR, while TCRdb's copy carries only in-frame clones and drops some. The sample yields roughly 2.6 million clones, around nine tenths seen once. The sample belongs to a study of shared clonotypes between healthy human individuals. Turning to the study itself: CD8 memory received one plate per donor, CD8 naive two, CD4 memory three and CD4 naive three.

Study conclusions and caveats: The generation probabilities recorded for non-shared clonotypes fell below those of clonotypes shared by all four donors.

The sequencing input was naive CD4+ T cells sorted from blood. Stated subset: CD45RA+ positively selected. The chain combines TRBV6-6 with TRBJ2-1; D not resolved. The sequence was collected from a man aged 18-30 years in good health. Here the CDR3 DNA reads TGTGCCAGCAGTTACTCTCCATTTGAGCAGTTCTTC. This codes for CASSYSPFEQFF.